Listed below are T cell receptor beta chains from one sample, sequenced in a study of blood T cell repertoires in COVID-19. The protocol was immunoSEQ multiplex PCR, while the TCRdb copy is restricted to in-frame clones and leaves out a portion. The data contain 150,000 to 200,000 clones, approximately 87% of them singletons. Input material: peripheral blood. Every receptor here comes from a woman between 65 and 79 years old with COVID-19, enrolled during active disease. Each CDR3 is given with its conserved first and last residue. D genes are given only for firm matches. The size entry is marked missing in some rows and otherwise reads once, few, many or a size class.

size	D	V	J	DNA	CDR3
NA	NA	TRBV6-5	TRBJ1-3	TGTGCCAGCAGTTTTTCCCGCAGGGTTGGAAACACCATATATTTT	CASSFSRRVGNTIYF
few	NA	TRBV19	TRBJ2-7	TGTGCCAGTAGTATTGGCGGAGTAATCTACGAGCAGTACTTC	CASSIGGVIYEQYF
NA	TRBD1	TRBV28	TRBJ1-2	TGTGCCACCCTTACAGGGGACTATGGCTACACCTTC	CATLTGDYGYTF
NA	TRBD1	TRBV28	TRBJ1-1	TGTGCCAGCAGTGCTGACAGGGCCCTGAACACTGAAGCTTTCTTT	CASSADRALNTEAFF
NA	TRBD1	TRBV28	TRBJ1-1	TGTGCCAGCAGTTTGGGGACAGGGGCGAGGTCCGCTGAAGCTTTCTTT	CASSLGTGARSAEAFF
NA	NA	TRBV7-6	TRBJ2-4	TGTGCCAGCAGCTTAGGGAGAACAGCCAAAAACATTCAGTACTTC	CASSLGRTAKNIQYF
NA	TRBD1	TRBV4-1	TRBJ1-5	TGCGCCAGCAGCCAAGCCCCGGCGGGGACAGGGGGCGCAGGCAATCAGCCCCAGCATTTT	CASSQAPAGTGGAGNQPQHF
NA	NA	TRBV3-1/TRBV3-2	TRBJ2-7	TGTGCCAGCAGCCAGCAGGGTTACGAGCAGTACTTC	CASSQQGYEQYF
NA	TRBD1	TRBV27	TRBJ1-1	TGTGCCAGCAGTCCTTACGGACAGGGCCAGAACACTGAAGCTTTCTTT	CASSPYGQGQNTEAFF
NA	TRBD1	TRBV7-9	TRBJ1-5	TGTGCCAGCAGCTTATCGGACAGGGGGCCTCAGCCCCAGCATTTT	CASSLSDRGPQPQHF
NA	TRBD1	TRBV18	TRBJ1-2	TGTGCCAGCTCACTGGACAGGGGGTTGGGCTATGGCTACACCTTC	CASSLDRGLGYGYTF
NA	NA	TRBV12-3/TRBV12-4	TRBJ1-4	TGTGCCAGCGGGCAGCAAAATGAAAAACTGTTTTTT	CASGQQNEKLFF
NA	NA	TRBV3-1/TRBV3-2	TRBJ1-6	TGTGCCAGCAGCCAAGTGGTTGGAGGGAGTTCACCCCTCCACTTT	CASSQVVGGSSPLHF
NA	TRBD2	TRBV15	TRBJ2-1	TGTGCCACCAGCAGAGCTTTAGAACTAGCGGAAGTAAATGAGCAGTTCTTC	CATSRALELAEVNEQFF
NA	TRBD1	TRBV18	TRBJ2-1	TGTGCCAGCTCACCCGGGACAGGATACTACAATGAGCAGTTCTTC	CASSPGTGYYNEQFF
NA	NA	TRBV30	TRBJ1-4	TGTGCCTGGAGTGAGGGGAATGAAAAACTGTTTTTT	CAWSEGNEKLFF
NA	NA	TRBV2	TRBJ2-3	TGTGCCAGCTGTTTCCAGGCGGGAGATACGCAGTATTTT	CASCFQAGDTQYF
NA	TRBD1	TRBV28	TRBJ2-5	TGTGCCAGCAGACAGACAGGGGTGAAGACCCAGTACTTC	CASRQTGVKTQYF
NA	TRBD1	TRBV19	TRBJ1-1	TGTGCCAGTAGTCCGACCGGGACAGGGCGGGGGAACACTGAAGCTTTCTTT	CASSPTGTGRGNTEAFF
NA	NA	TRBV20-1	TRBJ1-2	TGCGAAGGGGGTCCGCTTTATGGCTACACCTTC	CEGGPLYGYTF
NA	TRBD1	TRBV18	TRBJ1-1	TGTGCCAGCTCGCCATACAGGGGCACTGAAGCTTTCTTT	CASSPYRGTEAFF
once	NA	TRBV2	TRBJ2-7	TGTGCCAACCCGCCAACTAGCTCAAATTACGAGCAGTACTTC	CANPPTSSNYEQYF
NA	TRBD1	TRBV6-5	TRBJ1-5	TGTGCCAGCAGGGGACAGGGGTCGAGCAATCAGCCCCAGCATTTT	CASRGQGSSNQPQHF
NA	NA	TRBV13	TRBJ2-1	TGTGCCAGCAGCGCCCGAGGTAGTGAGCAGTTCTTC	CASSARGSEQFF
NA	TRBD2	TRBV19	TRBJ2-7	TGTGCCAGTAGTATGAGCGGGAGTTACGAGCAGTACTTC	CASSMSGSYEQYF
NA	NA	TRBV29-1	TRBJ1-2	TGCAGCGTTTCCGGGACACAAGATCTTAACTATGGCTACACCTTC	CSVSGTQDLNYGYTF
NA	NA	TRBV28	TRBJ2-3	TGTGCCAGCAGTTTATTCAGAATTAGCACAGATACGCAGTATTTT	CASSLFRISTDTQYF
NA	NA	TRBV10-3	TRBJ1-2	TGTGCCATCAGTGAGTCGACAGCATATGGCTACACCTTC	CAISESTAYGYTF
NA	NA	TRBV6-4	TRBJ1-5	TGTGCCAGCAGTGACTCGCCTATTATATCTAGCAATCAGCCCCAGCATTTT	CASSDSPIISSNQPQHF
NA	NA	TRBV3-1/TRBV3-2	TRBJ2-1	TGTGCCAGCAGCCAGAGCGGCGGGTACAATGAGCAGTTCTTC	CASSQSGGYNEQFF
NA	TRBD1	TRBV19	TRBJ1-2	TGTGCCAGTAGTGCCGGACAGGGGAGCTATGGCTACACCTTC	CASSAGQGSYGYTF
NA	NA	TRBV18	TRBJ1-1	TGTGCCAGCTCACCATTAACAGGGAGTACTGAAGCTTTCTTT	CASSPLTGSTEAFF
NA	TRBD1	TRBV27	TRBJ1-2	TGTGCCAGCAGTTTATTAGCCGGGACAGGGGTTAATGGCTACACCTTC	CASSLLAGTGVNGYTF
NA	NA	TRBV4-1	TRBJ1-4	TGCGCCAGCAGCCCTACGGGGGGCGATGGTGAAAAACTGTTTTTT	CASSPTGGDGEKLFF
NA	TRBD1	TRBV5-6	TRBJ1-2	TGTGCCAGCAGCACCCCCGGGACAGGGAGAGAACATGGCTACACCTTC	CASSTPGTGREHGYTF
few	NA	TRBV3-1/TRBV3-2	TRBJ2-1	TGTGCCAGTCAGTCGCCGTACAATGAGCAGTTCTTC	CASQSPYNEQFF
NA	TRBD2	TRBV7-9	TRBJ2-7	TGTGCCAGCGCTCAAGCGGGAGCTGGCGAGCAGTACTTC	CASAQAGAGEQYF
NA	TRBD1	TRBV7-3	TRBJ1-1	TGTGCCAGCAGTCGACAGGGGGACGGTGAAGCTTTCTTT	CASSRQGDGEAFF
once	NA	TRBV5-4	TRBJ2-1	TGTGCCAGCAGCTTGTTAATCAATGAGCAGTTCTTC	CASSLLINEQFF
NA	NA	TRBV11-3	TRBJ1-1	TGTGCCAGCAGCTCGGGCAGGGCGCGGGCTTTCTTT	CASSSGRARAFF
once	TRBD2	TRBV28	TRBJ2-7	TGTGCCAGCGGGACTAGCGTTACCTACGAGCAGTACTTC	CASGTSVTYEQYF
NA	TRBD2	TRBV4-1	TRBJ2-7	TGCGCCAGCAGCCAAAAAGACGGGACTAGCGGTTTTCCCTACGAGCAGTACTTC	CASSQKDGTSGFPYEQYF
NA	TRBD1	TRBV4-1	TRBJ1-6	TGCGCCAGCAGCCAGGGACAGGGCAATTCACCCCTCCACTTT	CASSQGQGNSPLHF
NA	NA	TRBV7-7	TRBJ2-5	TGTGCTAGCAGCCCCCAGCCGGGATTCCAAGAGACCCAGTACTTC	CASSPQPGFQETQYF
once	TRBD1	TRBV5-1	TRBJ2-7	TGCGCCAGCAGCTTGGGGGACAGGAACCACGAGCAGTACTTC	CASSLGDRNHEQYF
NA	TRBD2	TRBV7-2	TRBJ2-2	TGTGCCAGCAGCTTAGAGGCTAGCGGATGGAACACCGGGGAGCTGTTTTTT	CASSLEASGWNTGELFF
few	NA	TRBV28	TRBJ1-1	TGTGCCAGCACCTCTAGGTCGGGAGCTTTCTTT	CASTSRSGAFF
NA	TRBD1	TRBV28	TRBJ1-3	TGTGCCAGCAGTTTGTGGACAGGGGACTCTGGAAACACCATATATTTT	CASSLWTGDSGNTIYF
NA	NA	TRBV27	TRBJ2-4	TGTGCCAGCAGTTTAGGCCCCGGACGACTAGGGGCTTTAGCCAAAAACATTCAGTACTTC	CASSLGPGRLGALAKNIQYF